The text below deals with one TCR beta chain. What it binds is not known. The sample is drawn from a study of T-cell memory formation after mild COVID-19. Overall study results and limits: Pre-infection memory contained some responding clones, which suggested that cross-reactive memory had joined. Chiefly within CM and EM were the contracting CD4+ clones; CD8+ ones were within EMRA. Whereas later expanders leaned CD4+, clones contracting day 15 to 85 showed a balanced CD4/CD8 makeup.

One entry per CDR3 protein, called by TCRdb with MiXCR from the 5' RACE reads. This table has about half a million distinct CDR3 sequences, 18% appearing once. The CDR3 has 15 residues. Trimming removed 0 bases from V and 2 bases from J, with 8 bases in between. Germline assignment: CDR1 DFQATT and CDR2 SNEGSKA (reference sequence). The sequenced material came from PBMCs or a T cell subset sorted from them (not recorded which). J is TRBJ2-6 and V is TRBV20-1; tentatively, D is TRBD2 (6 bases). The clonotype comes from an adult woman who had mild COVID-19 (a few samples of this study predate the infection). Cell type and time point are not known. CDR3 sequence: CSARDWGAGANVLTF. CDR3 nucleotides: TGCAGTGCTAGAGATTGGGGGGCTGGGGCCAACGTCCTGACTTTC.